A selection of T cell receptor beta chains follows, all from one sample in a study of OX40 agonist ivuxolimab in advanced cancers. Here immunoSEQ multiplex PCR was the method, and the copy in TCRdb shows in-frame clones only, minus some. Of fewer than 40,000 clones in the sample, roughly 89% were seen once. Sequencing used CD4+ or CD8+ T cells sorted from blood, obtained in a trial of the OX40 agonist ivuxolimab. The receptors come from an adult with an advanced solid tumor such as melanoma, head and neck, liver or kidney cancer. Both conserved end residues are part of each CDR3. The D gene is left open where the match is weak. Size tells how often a clone was seen (once, few, many) or the class of an expanded clone, and some rows leave it out.

d_gene: .; abundance: .; v_gene: TRBV5-4; j_gene: TRBJ2-5; CDR3aa: CASSFGLDRETQYF; CDR3nt: TGTGCCAGCAGCTTCGGCCTAGATAGAGAGACCCAGTACTTC
d_gene: .; abundance: .; v_gene: TRBV4-3; j_gene: TRBJ1-1; CDR3aa: CASSQEGQGWTEAFF; CDR3nt: TGCGCCAGCAGCCAAGAGGGGCAGGGTTGGACTGAAGCTTTCTTT
d_gene: .; abundance: .; v_gene: TRBV19; j_gene: TRBJ2-1; CDR3aa: CASSAHRGKDNEQFF; CDR3nt: TGTGCCAGTAGTGCCCACAGAGGAAAGGACAATGAGCAGTTCTTC
d_gene: .; abundance: .; v_gene: TRBV11-2; j_gene: TRBJ2-7; CDR3aa: CASSPPWGSYEQYF; CDR3nt: TGTGCCAGCAGCCCACCGTGGGGTTCCTACGAGCAGTACTTC
d_gene: .; abundance: once; v_gene: TRBV7-2; j_gene: TRBJ2-7; CDR3aa: CASSSLGGNEQYF; CDR3nt: TGTGCCAGCAGCTCTCTAGGGGGAAACGAGCAGTACTTC
d_gene: .; abundance: .; v_gene: TRBV4-1; j_gene: TRBJ2-7; CDR3aa: CASSSRGGSPSYEQYF; CDR3nt: TGCGCCAGCAGCTCTCGAGGGGGGAGCCCTTCCTACGAGCAGTACTTC
d_gene: TRBD2; abundance: .; v_gene: TRBV5-4; j_gene: TRBJ2-3; CDR3aa: CASSLGLGGDTQYF; CDR3nt: TGTGCCAGCAGCTTGGGGCTGGGGGGGGATACGCAGTATTTT
d_gene: .; abundance: once; v_gene: TRBV5-1; j_gene: TRBJ1-1; CDR3aa: CASSFQGPNTEAFF; CDR3nt: TGCGCCAGCAGCTTCCAGGGCCCGAACACTGAAGCTTTCTTT
d_gene: .; abundance: .; v_gene: TRBV2; j_gene: TRBJ1-1; CDR3aa: CAREAREATEAFF; CDR3nt: TGTGCCAGGGAGGCAAGGGAGGCCACTGAAGCTTTCTTT
d_gene: .; abundance: medium-sized; v_gene: TRBV27; j_gene: TRBJ1-1; CDR3aa: CASNKWGGMNTEAFF; CDR3nt: TGTGCCAGCAACAAATGGGGGGGAATGAACACTGAAGCTTTCTTT
d_gene: TRBD1; abundance: .; v_gene: TRBV7-2; j_gene: TRBJ2-7; CDR3aa: CASKAGQAPGWEQYF; CDR3nt: TGTGCCAGCAAGGCGGGACAGGCCCCCGGGTGGGAGCAGTACTTC
d_gene: TRBD1; abundance: .; v_gene: TRBV27; j_gene: TRBJ1-5; CDR3aa: CASSPGQGWQPQHF; CDR3nt: TGTGCCAGCAGTCCCGGACAGGGATGGCAGCCCCAGCATTTT
d_gene: .; abundance: .; v_gene: TRBV5-1; j_gene: TRBJ2-1; CDR3aa: CASSLAGVGYNEQFF; CDR3nt: TGCGCCAGCAGCTTGGCGGGAGTCGGCTACAATGAGCAGTTCTTC
d_gene: TRBD2; abundance: .; v_gene: TRBV9; j_gene: TRBJ2-3; CDR3aa: CASSVDKRGGHPDTQYF; CDR3nt: TGTGCCAGCAGCGTAGATAAGCGGGGGGGCCACCCAGATACGCAGTATTTT